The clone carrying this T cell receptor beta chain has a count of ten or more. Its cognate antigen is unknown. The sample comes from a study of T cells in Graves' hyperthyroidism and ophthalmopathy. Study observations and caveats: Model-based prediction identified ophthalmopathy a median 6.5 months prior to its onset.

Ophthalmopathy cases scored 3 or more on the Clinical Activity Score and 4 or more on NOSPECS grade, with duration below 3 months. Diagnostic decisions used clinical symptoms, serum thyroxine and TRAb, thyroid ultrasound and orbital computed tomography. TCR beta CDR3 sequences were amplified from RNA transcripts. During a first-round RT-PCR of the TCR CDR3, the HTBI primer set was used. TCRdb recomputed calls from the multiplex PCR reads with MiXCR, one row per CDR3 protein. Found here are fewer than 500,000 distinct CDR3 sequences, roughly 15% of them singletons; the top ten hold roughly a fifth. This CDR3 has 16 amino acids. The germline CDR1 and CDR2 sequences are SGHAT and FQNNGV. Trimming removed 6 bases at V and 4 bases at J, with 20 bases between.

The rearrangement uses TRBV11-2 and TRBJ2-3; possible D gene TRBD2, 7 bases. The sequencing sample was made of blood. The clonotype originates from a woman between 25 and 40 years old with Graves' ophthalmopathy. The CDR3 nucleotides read TGTGCCAGCAGGTCCCTGAGGGGGGGGCAAGCAGATACGCAGTATTTT. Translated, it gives CASRSLRGGQADTQYF.